Below are 20 T cell receptor beta chains sequenced from a single sample in a study of response to subunit inactivated influenza vaccine. Each CDR3 protein gets one entry after TCRdb re-called the RT-PCR reads with MiXCR. The sample yields about 520,000 distinct CDR3 sequences, roughly 23% seen once. This specimen consisted of CD4+ T cells sorted from PBMCs, obtained roughly 5 days after vaccination. These receptors were obtained from a man aged 50-60 years who received an inactivated influenza vaccine.

This chain's CDR3 is CASREQGGKNEQFF. The CDR3, as DNA: TGTGCCAGCCGGGAACAGGGGGGAAAGAATGAGCAGTTCTTC. This chain joins TRBV7-2 and TRBJ2-1, with 8 bases identical to TRBD1. This CDR3 is 14 amino acids long. Germline loops: CDR1 SGHTA, CDR2 FQGNSA. The junction had 10 bases not matched to a gene; V was cut back by 8 bases and J by 7 bases.

This clonotype was detected a few times. The V call is TRBV6-5, the J call TRBJ2-1; 7 bases agree with TRBD1. Trimming at V came to 0 bases and at J to 8 bases, leaving 1 base not matched to a gene. Germline values: CDR1 MNHEY, CDR2 SVGAGI. The CDR3 has 13 residues. The CDR3 nucleotides read TGTGCCAGCAGTTACTCGACAGGGTATGAGCAGTTCTTC. Translating gives CASSYSTGYEQFF.

This clonotype was found once. The chain joins TRBV25-1 to TRBJ1-3; no clear D. There are 15 residues in the CDR3. Trimming cost V 2 bases and J 0 bases, with 8 bases left between them. Germline-derived CDR1 and CDR2 are MGHDK and SYGVNS. The chain's CDR3 is CASSESRVSGNTIYF. The CDR3 bases are TGTGCCAGCAGTGAAAGTAGGGTCTCTGGAAACACCATATATTTT.

This clonotype has more than one count but fewer than ten. The chain joins TRBV11-2 to TRBJ2-7; tentatively, D is TRBD2 (5 bases). The CDR3 runs to 12 residues. The V gene lost 4 bases and the J gene lost 5 bases, with 9 bases spanning the gap. Per germline, CDR1 SGHAT and CDR2 FQNNGV. The CDR3 is CASSYSGDEQYF. In DNA, the CDR3 is TGTGCCAGCAGCTACAGCGGCGACGAGCAGTACTTC.

The chain couples TRBV7-2 to TRBJ2-5; TRBD1 is a possible D gene (5 bases). Trimming took 6 bases from V and 0 from J, leaving 17 bases between them. The CDR3 sequence is 16 residues long. CDR1 and CDR2 (germline): SGHTA, FQGNSA. CDR3 loop: CASRPDSLSYQETQYF. The CDR3 DNA is TGTGCCAGCAGACCCGACAGCCTATCGTACCAAGAGACCCAGTACTTC.

In this sample, this clonotype turned up a few times. This chain connects TRBV7-3 to TRBJ2-1; D is perhaps TRBD1 or TRBD2 (5 bases each). The V and J ends lost 5 bases and 3 bases respectively, with 11 bases between them. The CDR3 is 14 amino acids. CDR1 is SGHTA and CDR2 is FQGTGA in the germline V gene. CDR3 region: CASSLLGGYNEQFF. DNA of the CDR3: TGTGCCAGCAGCCTCCTTGGGGGCTACAATGAGCAGTTCTTC.

This sequence joins TRBV24-1 and TRBJ2-3, with 11 bases aligning to TRBD2. Trimming took 10 bases from V and 3 from J; bases not matched to a gene: 5. Germline V gene sequence: CDR1 KGHDR, CDR2 SFDVKD. The CDR3 consists of 14 residues. CDR3 loop: CATTSGSITDTQYF. As DNA, the CDR3 is TGTGCCACAACTAGCGGGAGTATAACAGATACGCAGTATTTT.

The chain has TRBV9 and TRBJ2-1; perhaps D is TRBD1 or TRBD2 (5 bases each). V dropped 0 bases and J dropped 4 bases, with 14 bases sitting between them. This CDR3 is built from 16 residues. CDR1 is SGDLS and CDR2 is YYNGEE in the germline V gene. The CDR3 reads CASSVGEGSVYNEQFF. The CDR3 DNA reads as TGTGCCAGCAGCGTAGGCGAGGGGTCGGTATACAATGAGCAGTTCTTC. Full variable domain (remainder filled in from reference TRBV9 and TRBJ2-1): DSGVTQTPKHLITATGQRVTLRCSPRSGDLSVYWYQQSLDQGLQFLIQYYNGEERAKGNILERFSAQQFPDLHSELNLSSLELGDSALYFCASSVGEGSVYNEQFFGPGTRLTVL.

This clonotype was counted a few times. The rearrangement uses TRBV20-1 and TRBJ1-5, with D uncertain. The germline V gene has CDR1 DFQATT and CDR2 SNEGSKA (reference sequence). V lost 1 base to trimming and J lost 8 bases, with 9 bases between them. This CDR3 is 12 amino acids long. In DNA, the CDR3 is TGCAGTGCTAGAGTAATTCCGGAGCCCCAGCATTTT. Protein: CSARVIPEPQHF.

This CDR3 reads CATSRVRDVPSHEQYF. The DNA of the CDR3 is TGTGCCACCAGCAGAGTTAGGGACGTACCTTCCCACGAGCAGTACTTC. The genes are TRBV15 and TRBJ2-7; D is perhaps TRBD1 or TRBD2 (5 bases each). Trimming took off 1 base at V and 5 bases at J, with 18 bases between the two ends. CDR1 and CDR2 (germline): LNHNV, YYDKDF (reference sequence). CDR3 length: 16 residues.

This clonotype was observed a handful of times. The chain is built from TRBV20-1 and TRBJ2-5; 9 bases line up with TRBD2. Losses at the gene ends were 3 bases for V and 6 bases for J; bases not matched to a gene: 11. This CDR3 region has 15 residues. Germline CDR1 and CDR2: DFQATT and SNEGSKA (reference sequence). This chain's CDR3 is CSARLSAGGPKTQYF. For the CDR3, the DNA is TGCAGTGCTAGGCTCTCGGCGGGGGGGCCAAAGACCCAGTACTTC.

This clonotype was detected only a few times. V is TRBV10-3 and J is TRBJ1-5; D call uncertain. This CDR3 has 15 amino acids. In germline, CDR1 is ENHRY, CDR2 SYGVKD. V was trimmed by 7 bases and J by 1 base, leaving 14 bases between them. CDR3 coding DNA: TGTGCCATCAAAGCGTCGGGTGGGAGCAATCAGCCCCAGCATTTT. Its translation is CAIKASGGSNQPQHF.

This clonotype was seen a handful of times. The chain carries TRBV28 and TRBJ2-5, with D unresolved. CDR1 and CDR2 from the germline V gene are MDHEN and SYDVKM. This CDR3 is 12 amino acids long. V lost 6 bases and J 2 bases, leaving 7 bases between the germline ends. The CDR3 region has the DNA TGTGCCAGCAGGGGGTCGCAAGAGACCCAGTACTTC. This gives the protein CASRGSQETQYF.

The genes are TRBV3-1 and TRBJ2-7; TRBD1 matches 7 bases. This CDR3 contains 13 residues. In germline, CDR1 is LGHDT, CDR2 YNNKEL (reference sequence). J gave up 9 bases and V 8 bases, and 13 bases lay outside the gene matches. The CDR3 loop is CASRQGGSPWQYF. For the CDR3, the DNA is TGTGCCAGCCGTCAAGGGGGCAGCCCTTGGCAGTACTTC.

This clonotype has just a few counts. The chain couples TRBV7-2 to TRBJ1-5; D is unclear. CDR1 and CDR2 from the germline V gene are SGHTA and FQGNSA. The CDR3 consists of 16 residues. V was trimmed by 1 base and J by 0 bases, leaving 10 bases between them. The CDR3 here is CASSLVSVYSNQPQHF. CDR3 DNA: TGTGCCAGCAGCTTAGTTTCAGTCTATAGCAATCAGCCCCAGCATTTT.

The V gene is TRBV29-1, the J gene TRBJ2-3, with a tentative D call TRBD1 (8 bases). The CDR3 consists of 21 residues. Trimming left V 1 base short and J 0 bases short, with 29 bases between. CDR1 and CDR2 from the germline V gene are SQVTM and ANQGSEA. CDR3 sequence: CSVEVREVGTGNTFSTDTQYF. In DNA, the CDR3 is TGCAGCGTTGAAGTCCGGGAGGTGGGGACAGGAAATACCTTTAGCACAGATACGCAGTATTTT.

The chain carries TRBV29-1 and TRBJ2-4; D is uncertain. CDR3 length equals 13 residues. V was pared by 3 bases and J by 3 bases, with 9 bases between. CDR1 SQVTM and CDR2 ANQGSEA come from the germline V gene. This CDR3 reads CSVDGVGKNIQYF. As DNA, the CDR3 is TGCAGCGTTGATGGGGTGGGCAAAAACATTCAGTACTTC.

The chain couples TRBV6-1 to TRBJ2-7; 10 positions match TRBD2. Per germline, CDR1 MNHNS and CDR2 SASEGT. This CDR3 contains 15 residues. J lost 2 bases, V lost 5 bases, and 6 bases had no gene match. CDR3 residues: CASSHSGRLTYEQYF. The DNA of the CDR3 is TGTGCCAGCAGTCATAGCGGGAGGTTGACCTACGAGCAGTACTTC.

CDR3 sequence reads: CASSLDQQSGIRSYNEQFF. The CDR3 DNA is TGTGCCAGCAGCTTAGATCAGCAAAGCGGGATTCGATCCTACAATGAGCAGTTCTTC. V gene TRBV11-2 combines with J gene TRBJ2-1; TRBD2 matches at 7 bases. With 0 bases clipped from V and 1 base from J, the junction kept 12 bases outside the gene matches. Germline CDR1 SGHAT, CDR2 FQNNGV. The CDR3 runs 19 residues.

The J gene is TRBJ2-7, the V gene TRBV6-2 or TRBV6-3, with D perhaps TRBD1 (5 bases). The CDR3 spans 12 residues. Germline V CDR1 and CDR2: MNHEY, SVGEGT. Trimming cost V 10 bases and J 5 bases, with 15 bases left between them. The CDR3 nucleotides read TGTGCCACTTCGCAGGGTTGGCACGAGCAGTACTTC. It yields the protein CATSQGWHEQYF.